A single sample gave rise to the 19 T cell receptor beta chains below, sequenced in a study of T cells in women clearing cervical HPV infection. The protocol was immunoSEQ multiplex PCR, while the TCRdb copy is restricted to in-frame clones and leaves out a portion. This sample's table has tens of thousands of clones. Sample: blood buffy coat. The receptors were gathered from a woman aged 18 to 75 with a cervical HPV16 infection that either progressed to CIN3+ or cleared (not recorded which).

This CDR3 is CASSLGTVNEQFF. The sequenced CDR3 bases are TGTGCCAGCAGCTTAGGGACAGTCAATGAG. The rearrangement joins TRBV7-3 to TRBJ2-1, with TRBD1 matching over 7 bases. The read gets to within 3 residues of the CDR3 end, and the germline J gene fills in the rest. Per germline, CDR1 SGHTA and CDR2 FQGTGA. CDR3 length: 13 amino acids. Germline trimming cut 2 bases from V and 6 bases from J; bases unmatched to any gene: 1.

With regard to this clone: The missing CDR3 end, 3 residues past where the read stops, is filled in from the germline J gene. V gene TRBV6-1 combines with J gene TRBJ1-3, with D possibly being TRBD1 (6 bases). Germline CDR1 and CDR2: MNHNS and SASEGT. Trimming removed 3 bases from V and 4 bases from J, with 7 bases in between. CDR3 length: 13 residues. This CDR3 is CASSDGQGNTIYF. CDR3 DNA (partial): TGTGCCAGCAGTGACGGACAGGGAAACACC.

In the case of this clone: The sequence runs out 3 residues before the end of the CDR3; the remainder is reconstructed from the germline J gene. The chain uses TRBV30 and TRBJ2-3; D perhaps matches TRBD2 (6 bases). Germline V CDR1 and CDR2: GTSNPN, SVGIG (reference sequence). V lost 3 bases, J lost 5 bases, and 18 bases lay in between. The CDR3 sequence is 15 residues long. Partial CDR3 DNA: TGTGCCTGGAGATTAGGTAGCGGAGGGGAAGATACG. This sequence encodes CAWRLGSGGEDT. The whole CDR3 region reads CAWRLGSGGEDTQYF.

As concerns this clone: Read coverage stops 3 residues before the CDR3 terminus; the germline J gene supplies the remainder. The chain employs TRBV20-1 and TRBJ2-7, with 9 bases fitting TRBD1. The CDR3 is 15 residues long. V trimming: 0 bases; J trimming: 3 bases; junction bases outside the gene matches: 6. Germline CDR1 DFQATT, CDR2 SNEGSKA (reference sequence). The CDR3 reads CSARDLGQGFYEQYF. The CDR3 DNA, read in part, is TGCAGTGCTAGAGATCTTGGACAGGGGTTCTACGAG.

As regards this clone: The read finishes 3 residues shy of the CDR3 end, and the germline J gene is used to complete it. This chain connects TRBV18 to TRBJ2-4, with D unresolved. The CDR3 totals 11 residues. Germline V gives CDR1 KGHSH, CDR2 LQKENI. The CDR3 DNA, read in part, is TGTGCCAGCTCACCAGGGCTTGGT. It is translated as CASSPGLG. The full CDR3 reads CASSPGLGQYF.

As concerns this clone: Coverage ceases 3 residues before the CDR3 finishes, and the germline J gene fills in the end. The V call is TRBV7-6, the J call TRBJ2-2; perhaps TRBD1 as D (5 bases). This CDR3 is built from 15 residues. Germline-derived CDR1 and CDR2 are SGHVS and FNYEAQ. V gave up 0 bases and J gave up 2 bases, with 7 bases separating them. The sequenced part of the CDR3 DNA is TGTGCCAGCAGCTTAGCGGGGCAAAACACCGGGGAG. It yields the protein CASSLAGQNTGE. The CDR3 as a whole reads CASSLAGQNTGELFF. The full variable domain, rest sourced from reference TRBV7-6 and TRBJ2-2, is GAGVSQSPRYKVTKRGQDVALRCDPISGHVSLYWYRQALGQGPEFLTYFNYEAQQDKSGLPNDRFSAERPEGSISTLTIQRTEQRDSAMYRCASSLAGQNTGELFFGEGSRLTVL.

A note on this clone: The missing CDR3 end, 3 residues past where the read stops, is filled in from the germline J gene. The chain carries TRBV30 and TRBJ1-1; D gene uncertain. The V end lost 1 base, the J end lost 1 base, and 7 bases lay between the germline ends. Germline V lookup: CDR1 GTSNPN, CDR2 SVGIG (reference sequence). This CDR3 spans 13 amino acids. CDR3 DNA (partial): TGTGCCTGGAGTGCAGACTCGAACACTGAA. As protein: CAWSADSNTE. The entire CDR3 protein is CAWSADSNTEAFF.

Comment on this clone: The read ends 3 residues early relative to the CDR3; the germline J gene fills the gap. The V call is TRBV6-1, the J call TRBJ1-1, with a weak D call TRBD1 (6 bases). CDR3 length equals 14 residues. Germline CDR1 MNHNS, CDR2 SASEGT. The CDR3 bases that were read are TGTGCCAGCAGTGAAGTAGGGTCAGGGGCCGGG. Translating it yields CASSEVGSGAG. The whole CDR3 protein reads CASSEVGSGAGAFF.

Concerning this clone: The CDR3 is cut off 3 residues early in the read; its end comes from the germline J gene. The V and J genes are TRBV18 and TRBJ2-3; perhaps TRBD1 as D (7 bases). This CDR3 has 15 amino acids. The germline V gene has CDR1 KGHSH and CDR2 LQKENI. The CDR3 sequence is CASSLPGGGGQPQYF. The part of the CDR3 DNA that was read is TGTGCCAGCTCACTACCTGGAGGGGGCGGCCAGCCG.

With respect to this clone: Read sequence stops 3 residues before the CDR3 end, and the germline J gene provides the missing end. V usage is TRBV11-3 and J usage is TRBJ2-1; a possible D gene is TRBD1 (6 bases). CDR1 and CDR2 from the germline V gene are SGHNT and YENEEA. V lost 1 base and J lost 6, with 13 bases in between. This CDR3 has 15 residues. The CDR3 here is CASSLARGLLNEQFF. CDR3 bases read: TGTGCCAGCAGCTTAGCCAGGGGTCTTCTCAATGAG.

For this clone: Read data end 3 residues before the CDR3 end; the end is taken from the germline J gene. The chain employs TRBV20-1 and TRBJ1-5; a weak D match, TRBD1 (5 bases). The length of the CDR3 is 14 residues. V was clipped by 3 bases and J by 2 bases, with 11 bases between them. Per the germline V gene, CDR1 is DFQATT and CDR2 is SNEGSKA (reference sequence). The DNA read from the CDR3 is TGCAGTGCTAGCGAGGGGCCAGGCAATCAGCCC. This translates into CSASEGPGNQP. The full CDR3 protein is CSASEGPGNQPQHF.

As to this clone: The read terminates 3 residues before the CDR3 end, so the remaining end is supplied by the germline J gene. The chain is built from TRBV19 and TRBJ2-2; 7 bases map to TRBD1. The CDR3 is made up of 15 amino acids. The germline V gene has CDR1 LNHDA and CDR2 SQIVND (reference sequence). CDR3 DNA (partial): TGTGCCAGTAGCGGGGACAGTGCAACTAATGAAAAG. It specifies CASSGDSATNEK. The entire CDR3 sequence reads CASSGDSATNEKLFF.

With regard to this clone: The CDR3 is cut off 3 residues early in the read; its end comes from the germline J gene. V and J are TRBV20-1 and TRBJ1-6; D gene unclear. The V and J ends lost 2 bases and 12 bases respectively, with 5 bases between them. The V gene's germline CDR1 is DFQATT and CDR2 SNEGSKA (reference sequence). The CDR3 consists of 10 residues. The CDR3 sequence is CSARPLPLHF. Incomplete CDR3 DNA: TGCAGTGCTAGACCTCTACCC.

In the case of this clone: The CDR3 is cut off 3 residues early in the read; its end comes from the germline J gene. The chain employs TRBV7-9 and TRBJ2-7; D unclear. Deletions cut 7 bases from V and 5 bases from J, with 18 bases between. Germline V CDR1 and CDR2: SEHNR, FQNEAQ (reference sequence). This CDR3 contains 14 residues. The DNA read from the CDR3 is TGTGCCAGCACCCTGGCCGGGTTAGTCCACGAG. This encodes CASTLAGLVHE. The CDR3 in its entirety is CASTLAGLVHEQYF.

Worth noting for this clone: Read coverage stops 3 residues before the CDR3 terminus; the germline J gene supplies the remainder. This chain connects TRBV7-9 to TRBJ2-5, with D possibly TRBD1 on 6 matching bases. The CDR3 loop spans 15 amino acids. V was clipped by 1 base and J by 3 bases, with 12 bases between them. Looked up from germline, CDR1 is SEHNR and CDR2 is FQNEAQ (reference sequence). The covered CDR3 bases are TGTGCCAGCAGCTTAGGGACAGTGGACGAAGAGACC. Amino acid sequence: CASSLGTVDEET. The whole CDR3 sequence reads CASSLGTVDEETQYF. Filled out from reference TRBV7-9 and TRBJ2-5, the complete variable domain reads DTGVSQNPRHKITKRGQNVTFRCDPISEHNRLYWYRQTLGQGPEFLTYFQNEAQLEKSRLLSDRFSAERPKGSFSTLEIQRTEQGDSAMYLCASSLGTVDEETQYFGPGTRLLVL.

Partial CDR3 DNA: TGTGCCTGGAGTTTGCGTAGAATGGAGACC. As protein: CAWSLRRMET. The whole CDR3 region reads CAWSLRRMETQYF. V is TRBV30 and J is TRBJ2-5; D is ambiguous. The CDR3 end lies 3 residues beyond the end of the read and is filled in from the germline J gene. Germline CDR1 is GTSNPN and CDR2 is SVGIG (reference sequence). Trimming left V 2 bases short and J 5 bases short, with 12 bases between. This CDR3 spans 13 amino acids.

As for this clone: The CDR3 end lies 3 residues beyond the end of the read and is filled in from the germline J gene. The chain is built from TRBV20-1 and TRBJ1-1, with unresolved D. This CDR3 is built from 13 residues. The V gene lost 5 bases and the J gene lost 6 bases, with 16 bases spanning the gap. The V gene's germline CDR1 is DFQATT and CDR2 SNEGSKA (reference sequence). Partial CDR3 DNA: TGCAGTGCTCAAAGTCGGTTTTTCGCTGAA. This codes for CSAQSRFFAE. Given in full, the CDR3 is CSAQSRFFAEAFF.

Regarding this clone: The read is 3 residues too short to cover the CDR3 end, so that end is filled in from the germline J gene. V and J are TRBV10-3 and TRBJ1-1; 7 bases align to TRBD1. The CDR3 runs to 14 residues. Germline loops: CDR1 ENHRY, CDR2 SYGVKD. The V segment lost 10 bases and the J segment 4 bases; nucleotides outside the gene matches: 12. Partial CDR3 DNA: TGTGCCACGCTTCGACAGGGACGACCCACTGAA. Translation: CATLRQGRPTE. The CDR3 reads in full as CATLRQGRPTEAFF.

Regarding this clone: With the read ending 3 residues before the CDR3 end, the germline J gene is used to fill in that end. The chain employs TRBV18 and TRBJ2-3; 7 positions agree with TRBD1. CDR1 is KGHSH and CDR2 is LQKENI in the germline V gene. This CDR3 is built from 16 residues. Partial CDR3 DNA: TGTGCCAGCTCCCCTTTCCGGGACAGAGGCGGTCAGCCG. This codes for CASSPFRDRGGQP. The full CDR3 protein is CASSPFRDRGGQPQYF.